This is a list of T cell receptor beta chains from one sample in a study of T cells in Graves' hyperthyroidism and ophthalmopathy. TCRdb processed the multiplex PCR reads anew with MiXCR; each CDR3 protein has one entry. The sample holds around 720,000 distinct CDR3 sequences, around a third seen once. Input material: blood. The receptors stem from a woman aged 40 to 50 with Graves' hyperthyroidism. CDR3s include the opening cysteine and the closing phenylalanine or tryptophan. The D gene is left open where the match is weak. Clone size is stated in some rows and not others, as once, few, many or a class when expanded.

J gene | V gene | D gene | clone size | CDR3 DNA | CDR3 protein
TRBJ1-2 | TRBV19 | TRBD1 | few | TGTGCCACTCGGGACAGTGTAAACTATGGCTACACCTTC | CATRDSVNYGYTF
TRBJ2-5 | TRBV29-1 | TRBD2 | few | TGCAGCGTTGTAATGTCAGGGTACCGACTAGCGGGTCGGGGAGAGACCCAGTACTTC | CSVVMSGYRLAGRGETQYF
TRBJ1-1 | TRBV20-1 | NA | NA | TGCAGTGCTAGTACGAGCTCTGAAGCTTTCTTT | CSASTSSEAFF
TRBJ1-4 | TRBV19 | TRBD1 | NA | TGTGCCAGTAGTACAAGACAGGGGCCCGAAAAACTGTCTTTT | CASSTRQGPEKLSF
TRBJ1-1 | TRBV19 | NA | few | TGTGCCAGTAGTATTACTTCGGGGGATACTGAAGCTTTCTTT | CASSITSGDTEAFF
TRBJ1-2 | TRBV15 | NA | many | TGTGCCACCAGCAGAGGAAAGGGGCTGCATGGCTACACCTTC | CATSRGKGLHGYTF
TRBJ1-1 | TRBV2 | NA | many | TGTGCCAGCAGTGGGAACAGACCAAACACTGAAGCTTTCTTT | CASSGNRPNTEAFF
TRBJ1-4 | TRBV7-2 | NA | NA | TGTGCCAGCTCACCAAGATCTGCAACTAATGAAAAACTGTTTTTT | CASSPRSATNEKLFF
TRBJ1-3 | TRBV2 | NA | many | TGTGCCAGCATGGGGGGTGGAAACACCATATATTTT | CASMGGGNTIYF
TRBJ1-1 | TRBV10-3 | NA | many | TGTGCCATCATGGGAGGGATAAACACTGAAGCTTTCTTT | CAIMGGINTEAFF
TRBJ2-3 | TRBV6-5 | NA | NA | TGTGCCGGCAGTTCCCCGGGAGACACAGATACGCAGTATTTT | CAGSSPGDTDTQYF
TRBJ1-4 | TRBV10-3 | TRBD1 | many | TGTGCCATCAGTACTGGACAGGCGGAGGAACTGTTTTTT | CAISTGQAEELFF
TRBJ2-7 | TRBV7-2 | NA | many | TGTGCCAGCAGCTTAGCGGTGGACAAGGCCTACGGGCAGTACTTC | CASSLAVDKAYGQYF
TRBJ2-7 | TRBV5-1 | NA | NA | TGCGCCAGCAGCCTTATGGCGGAGAAGTACTTC | CASSLMAEKYF
TRBJ1-3 | TRBV9 | NA | many | TGTGCCAGCATGAGCTCTGGAAACACCATATATTTT | CASMSSGNTIYF
TRBJ2-1 | TRBV7-9 | NA | NA | TGTGCTAGCAGCCAGGGCCCAGCGACTGAGCAGTTCTTC | CASSQGPATEQFF
TRBJ2-7 | TRBV7-8 | TRBD2 | NA | TGTGCCAGCGCCACGGTAGCGGGGGCAGAAGAGCAGTACTTC | CASATVAGAEEQYF
TRBJ1-2 | TRBV5-1 | NA | few | TGCGCCAGCAGCTTGCAGGCAGGGGAGAATGGCTACACCTTC | CASSLQAGENGYTF
TRBJ2-2 | TRBV5-6 | NA | few | TGCGCCAGCAGCCTGTACAGCTACACCGGGGAGCTGTTTTTT | CASSLYSYTGELFF
TRBJ1-4 | TRBV5-4 | NA | many | TGTGCCAGCAGCTTGGATATCCAGGATCAACTGTTTTTT | CASSLDIQDQLFF
TRBJ2-7 | TRBV12-3/TRBV12-4 | NA | many | TGTGCCAGCAGTTTAGTGCCGGAGTCCTACGAGCAGTACTTC | CASSLVPESYEQYF
TRBJ1-5 | TRBV7-2 | NA | few | TGTGCCAGCAGCCAAGGGGACGGGTTGGGTCAGCCCCAGCATTTT | CASSQGDGLGQPQHF
TRBJ2-2 | TRBV10-3 | NA | NA | NA | CAISETETGTGSCFF
TRBJ1-1 | TRBV19 | TRBD1 | many | TGTGCCAGTACTCGGACAGGCCGTATGAACACTGAAGCTTTCTTT | CASTRTGRMNTEAFF
TRBJ2-7 | TRBV7-2 | NA | few | TGTGCCAGCAGCTTACGTTTCCTAGTCGAGCAGTACTTC | CASSLRFLVEQYF
TRBJ2-7 | TRBV19 | TRBD2 | NA | TGTGCCTGGAGTGTGCCCGGACTAGCGGGAGGGCTGGAGCAGTACTTC | CAWSVPGLAGGLEQYF
TRBJ1-2 | TRBV2 | NA | few | TGTGCCAGCAGTGTTAGGGTACTCAGCTATGGCTACACCTTC | CASSVRVLSYGYTF
TRBJ2-7 | TRBV7-2 | TRBD2 | many | TGTGCCAGCAGCAGCGGGACCTACGAGCAGTACTTC | CASSSGTYEQYF
TRBJ1-1 | TRBV11-2 | NA | many | TGTGCCAGCAGCTTAACTAAGAAAGCTTTCTTT | CASSLTKKAFF
TRBJ2-7 | TRBV4-1 | TRBD2 | few | TGCGCCAGCAGCCCCAGCGTAGCGGGGGACTCCTACGAGCAGTACTTC | CASSPSVAGDSYEQYF
TRBJ2-7 | TRBV6-5 | TRBD2 | few | TGTGCCAGCAGTTCTCAGCGGGGGACCTACGAGCAGTACTTC | CASSSQRGTYEQYF
TRBJ1-1 | TRBV29-1 | NA | NA | TGCAGCGTTGAAGATACCGGGGCGTCTGAAGCTTTCTTT | CSVEDTGASEAFF
TRBJ2-1 | TRBV20-1 | TRBD2 | NA | TGCAGTGCTAGAAAAGCGGGAGGGCCGGACAATGAGCAGTTCTTC | CSARKAGGPDNEQFF
TRBJ1-3 | TRBV20-1 | NA | many | TGCAGTGCCCCGAGGATCTCTGGAAACACCATATATTTT | CSAPRISGNTIYF
TRBJ1-1 | TRBV19 | NA | many | TGTGCCAGTAGTATCACGGATAACACTGAAGCTTTCTTT | CASSITDNTEAFF
TRBJ1-4 | TRBV7-6 | NA | NA | TGTGCCAGCAGCCCAATTCGGGGGGCAATTAATGAAAAACTGTTTTTT | CASSPIRGAINEKLFF
TRBJ1-2 | TRBV7-8 | NA | many | TGTGCCAGCAGCTTAGGGGGAGCTAACTATGGCTACACCTTC | CASSLGGANYGYTF
TRBJ2-3 | TRBV2 | NA | NA | TGTGCCAGCAGCGGCGGGAGCACAGATACGCAGTATTTT | CASSGGSTDTQYF
TRBJ2-2 | TRBV7-6 | NA | many | TGTGCCAGCAGCTTAAATCTCGGGGAGCTGTTTTTT | CASSLNLGELFF
TRBJ2-7 | TRBV7-2 | NA | many | TGTGCCAGCAGCTTAGGGGGCACGGGATCCTACGAGCAGTACTTC | CASSLGGTGSYEQYF
TRBJ2-3 | TRBV29-1 | TRBD2 | NA | TGCAGCGTTGAACCCGGACTAGCGGGAGAAGATACGCAGTATTTT | CSVEPGLAGEDTQYF